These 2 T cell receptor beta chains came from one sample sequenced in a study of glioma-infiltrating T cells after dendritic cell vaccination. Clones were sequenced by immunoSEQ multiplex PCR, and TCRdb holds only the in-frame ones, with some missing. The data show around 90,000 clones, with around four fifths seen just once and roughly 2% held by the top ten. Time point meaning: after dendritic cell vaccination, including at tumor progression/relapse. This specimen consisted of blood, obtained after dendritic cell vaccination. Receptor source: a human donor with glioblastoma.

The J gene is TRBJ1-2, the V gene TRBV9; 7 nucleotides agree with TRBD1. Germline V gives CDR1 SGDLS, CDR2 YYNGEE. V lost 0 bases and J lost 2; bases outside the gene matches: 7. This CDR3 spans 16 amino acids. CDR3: CASSVDGTAKNYGYTF. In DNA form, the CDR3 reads TGTGCCAGCAGCGTAGATGGGACAGCTAAGAACTATGGCTACACCTTC.

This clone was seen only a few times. The CDR3 region is CASSLAGLNQPQHF. The CDR3 coding sequence is TGTGCCAGCAGCTTAGCAGGACTCAATCAGCCCCAGCATTTT. The V and J genes are TRBV7-6 and TRBJ1-5; D not resolved. This CDR3 comprises 14 residues. Germline loops: CDR1 SGHVS, CDR2 FNYEAQ. Trimming removed 0 bases from V and 3 bases from J, with 6 bases in between.